This TCR beta chain came from a study of post-analysis software for immune sequencing data. The overall study: Relapsing-remitting, secondary progressive and progressive-relapsing courses of multiple sclerosis were included. Study-wide findings and caveats: Normalized Chao1 diversity was significantly lower in multiple sclerosis patients than in controls. The five TRBV segments detected at higher frequency in patients than in controls included TRBV5-6, TRBV5-1 and TRBV20-1. Those samples that were prepared in the same batch co-clustered strongly by F measure.

Built from TCR beta cDNA, the libraries had unique molecular identifiers in them. T cells numbering roughly 1 to 10 million yielded 450,000 to 600,000 cDNA molecules. TCRdb ran MiXCR on the PCR reads and lists one entry per CDR3 protein. The sample has 650,000 to 900,000 distinct CDR3 sequences, 40% to 55% seen once; the top ten hold 4.9%. Germline V gene lookup returns CDR1 SGHTA and CDR2 FQGNSA. The CDR3 spans 15 residues. Concerning this clonotype itself: Its target is not known. One junction end does not reproduce the germline sequence, and a read error may be involved.

The specimen sequenced was blood. This TCR came from a girl aged 5-17 years with multiple sclerosis. V is TRBV7-2 and J is TRBJ2-3, with D perhaps matching TRBD2 (6 bases). The CDR3 reads CASSLARGSTDTQYF. CDR3 nucleotide sequence: TGTGCCAGCAGTTTAGCGCGGGGATCCACAGATACGCAGTATTTT.